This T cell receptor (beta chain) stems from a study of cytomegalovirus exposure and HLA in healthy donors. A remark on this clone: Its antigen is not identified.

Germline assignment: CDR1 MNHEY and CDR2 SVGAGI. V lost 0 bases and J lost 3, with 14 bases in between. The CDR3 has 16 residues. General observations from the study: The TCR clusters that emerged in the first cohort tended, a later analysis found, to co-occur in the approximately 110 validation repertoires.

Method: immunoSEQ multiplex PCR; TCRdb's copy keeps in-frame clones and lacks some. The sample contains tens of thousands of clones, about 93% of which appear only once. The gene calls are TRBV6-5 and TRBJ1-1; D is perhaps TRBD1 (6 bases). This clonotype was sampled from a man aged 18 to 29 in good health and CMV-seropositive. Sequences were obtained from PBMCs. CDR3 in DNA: TGTGCCAGCAGTTACTCGCCGACAGGTCGGCACACTGAAGCTTTCTTT. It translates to CASSYSPTGRHTEAFF.